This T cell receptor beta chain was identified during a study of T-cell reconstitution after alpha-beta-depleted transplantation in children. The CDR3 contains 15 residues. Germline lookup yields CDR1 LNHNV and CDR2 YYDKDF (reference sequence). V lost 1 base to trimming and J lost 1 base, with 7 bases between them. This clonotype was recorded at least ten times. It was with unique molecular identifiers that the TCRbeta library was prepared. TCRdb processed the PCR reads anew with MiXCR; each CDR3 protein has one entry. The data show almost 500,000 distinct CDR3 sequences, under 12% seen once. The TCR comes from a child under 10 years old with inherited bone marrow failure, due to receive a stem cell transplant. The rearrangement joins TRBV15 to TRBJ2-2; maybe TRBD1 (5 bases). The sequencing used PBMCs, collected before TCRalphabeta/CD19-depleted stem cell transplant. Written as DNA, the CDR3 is TGTGCCACCAGCAGAGGCAGGGTGAACACCGGGGAGCTGTTTTTT. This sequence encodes CATSRGRVNTGELFF.